This entry lists 30 T cell receptor beta chains sequenced from one sample in a study of blood T cells in healthy people across ages. Alongside a J-beta primer mix, a sample-barcoded 5' primer served in a second PCR lasting roughly 6 to 12 cycles. A single record per CDR3 protein comes from TCRdb applying MiXCR to the 5' RACE reads. The top ten hold approximately 2.1% of the sample, which has 1.5 million to 2 million distinct CDR3 sequences, roughly 52% seen once. The sequenced sample was blood. The origin of the receptors is a middle-aged woman in good health.

In regard to this clonotype: At one end the junction does not follow the germline gene, possibly because of a read error. The rearrangement links TRBV19 to TRBJ2-1; 16 nucleotides agree with TRBD2. The CDR3 is made up of 18 amino acids. Germline CDR1 is LNHDA and CDR2 is SQIVND (reference sequence). DNA of the CDR3: TGTGCCAGCCAGGGACTAGCGGGGGGGGAGAGCTCCTACGATGAGCAGTTCTTC. Translating it yields CASQGLAGGESSYDEQFF. The full variable domain, rest sourced from reference TRBV19 and TRBJ2-1, is DGGITQSPKYLFRKEGQNVTLSCEQNLNHDAMYWYRQDPGQGLRLIYYSQIVNDFQKGDIAEGYSVSREKKESFPLTVTSAQKNPTAFYLCASQGLAGGESSYDEQFFGPGTRLTVL.

The sample holds a few counts of this clonotype. The chain carries TRBV20-1 and TRBJ2-3, with D possibly matching TRBD1 (5 bases). Trimming cost V 2 bases and J 2 bases, with 8 bases left between them. This CDR3 has 13 residues. Germline loops: CDR1 DFQATT, CDR2 SNEGSKA (reference sequence). Written as DNA, the CDR3 is TGCAGTGCTAGAAAAGGGGTCACAGATACGCAGTATTTT. Residues: CSARKGVTDTQYF.

Only a few counts were recorded for this clonotype. This chain links TRBV2 with TRBJ2-3; the D gene could be TRBD1 or TRBD2 (5 bases each). Trimming cost V 5 bases and J 1 base, with 19 bases left between them. CDR1 and CDR2 (germline): SNHLY, FYNNEI. This CDR3 contains 17 residues. This chain's CDR3 is CASSSPGLAAGTDTQYF. The DNA of the CDR3 is TGTGCCAGCAGTAGTCCGGGGCTAGCTGCTGGCACAGATACGCAGTATTTT.

As to this clonotype: A much larger clone lies one base from this, so it may be a read error. V gene TRBV6-2 or TRBV6-3 combines with J gene TRBJ2-1; 8 positions agree with TRBD2. The tail of the sequence fits TRBJ2-7 better, so the J call may be wrong. The length of the CDR3 is 15 residues. Per germline, CDR1 MNHEY and CDR2 SVGEGT. CDR3 region: CASSRGGSSYNEQYF. CDR3 DNA: TGTGCCAGCAGCCGCGGGGGGAGCTCCTACAATGAGCAGTACTTC.

This chain links TRBV2 with TRBJ1-5; D is perhaps TRBD1 (5 bases). There are 15 residues in the CDR3. Germline lookup yields CDR1 SNHLY and CDR2 FYNNEI. V was trimmed by 3 bases and J by 6 bases, leaving 15 bases between them. The CDR3 DNA follows: TGTGCCAGCAGTGAGCAGGTCTCTGGGGGTCAGCCCCAGCATTTT. Its protein product is CASSEQVSGGQPQHF. The whole variable domain, filled in from reference TRBV2 and TRBJ1-5, reads EPEVTQTPSHQVTQMGQEVILRCVPISNHLYFYWYRQILGQKVEFLVSFYNNEISEKSEIFDDQFSVERPDGSNFTLKIRSTKLEDSAMYFCASSEQVSGGQPQHFGDGTRLSIL.

The table lists this clonotype with a few counts. As DNA, the CDR3 is TGCAGTGCTAGAGTGCCCAACAGGGGTAGCACTGAAGCTTTCTTT. Translated: CSARVPNRGSTEAFF. This chain links TRBV20-1 with TRBJ1-1, with TRBD1 identical over 7 bases. V gave up 1 base and J gave up 4 bases; unmatched junction bases: 9. Germline CDR1 DFQATT, CDR2 SNEGSKA (reference sequence). CDR3 length: 15 amino acids.

To note about this clonotype: An end of the junction differs from the germline gene, which may be a read error. The chain joins TRBV20-1 to TRBJ2-1; 10 bases map to TRBD2. There are 16 residues in the CDR3. Germline V gene sequence: CDR1 DFQATT, CDR2 SNEGSKA (reference sequence). This chain's CDR3 is CSADTLAGVPYNEQFF. In nucleotides, the CDR3 is TGCAGTGCCGATACCCTAGCGGGGGTCCCCTACAATGAACAGTTCTTC.

The chain uses TRBV7-6 and TRBJ2-6; D is undetermined. Per the germline V gene, CDR1 is SGHVS and CDR2 is FNYEAQ. Trimming took 4 bases from V and 0 from J, leaving 10 bases between them. The CDR3 runs 16 residues. The CDR3 spells CASSWHRDSGANVLTF. DNA for the CDR3: TGTGCCAGCAGCTGGCATAGGGACTCTGGGGCCAACGTCCTGACTTTC. The whole variable domain, filled in from reference TRBV7-6 and TRBJ2-6, reads GAGVSQSPRYKVTKRGQDVALRCDPISGHVSLYWYRQALGQGPEFLTYFNYEAQQDKSGLPNDRFSAERPEGSISTLTIQRTEQRDSAMYRCASSWHRDSGANVLTFGAGSRLTVL.

The V and J genes are TRBV27 and TRBJ2-3; tentatively, D is TRBD2 (7 bases). The V and J ends lost 5 bases and 5 bases respectively, with 14 bases between them. There are 14 residues in the CDR3. Germline V CDR1 and CDR2: MNHEY, SMNVEV (reference sequence). In DNA, the CDR3 is TGTGCCAGCAGTCTTCGGGGGGCTGGAGATACGCAGTATTTT. Protein product: CASSLRGAGDTQYF.

The chain joins TRBV4-1 to TRBJ2-1; D is uncertain. TRBJ2-7 matches the DNA end more closely, so the J call is doubtful. Germline assignment: CDR1 MGHRA and CDR2 YSYEKL. The CDR3 is 16 amino acids. The CDR3 DNA sequence: TGCGCCAGCAGCCAGCCCGGGCCCGGCTCCTACAATGAGCAGTACTTC. Protein: CASSQPGPGSYNEQYF.

This clonotype was picked up one time. The chain has TRBV7-6 and TRBJ1-1, with D perhaps matching TRBD1 (6 bases). The CDR3 extends over 14 amino acids. CDR1 SGHVS and CDR2 FNYEAQ come from the germline V gene. Trimming left V 4 bases short and J 7 bases short, with 16 bases between. For the CDR3, the DNA is TGTGCCAGCAGCTACACAGGGACGGACCATGAAGCTTTCTTT. Its translation: CASSYTGTDHEAFF.

V and J are TRBV9 and TRBJ2-2; a weak D match, TRBD1 (6 bases). The CDR3 has 17 residues. V shed 4 bases and J shed 5 bases, with 21 bases lying between them. Germline assignment: CDR1 SGDLS and CDR2 YYNGEE. The CDR3 loop reads CASSPLGLPGTTGELFF. The CDR3 coding sequence is TGTGCCAGCAGCCCCCTTGGGCTTCCTGGGACAACCGGGGAGCTGTTTTTT.

The chain recombines TRBV5-1 with TRBJ2-7; D gene uncertain. CDR1 and CDR2 (germline): SGHRS, YFSETQ. Trimming removed 5 bases at V and 0 bases at J, with 12 bases between. The CDR3 length is 14 residues. The CDR3, as DNA: TGCGCCAGCAGAAGGACGGTGAGCTCCTACGAGCAGTACTTC. This gives the protein CASRRTVSSYEQYF.

V usage is TRBV15 and J usage is TRBJ1-2; TRBD1 matches at 7 bases. CDR3 size: 13 residues. J was trimmed by 7 bases and V by 0 bases; bases with no gene match: 2. The germline gives CDR1 LNHNV, CDR2 YYDKDF (reference sequence). CDR3 nucleotide sequence: TGTGCCACCAGCAGAGATCACAGGGGTGGCTACACCTTC. Its translation is CATSRDHRGGYTF.

This clonotype came up a few times. An end of the junction does not agree with germline; a read error may underlie this. The CDR3 DNA is TGTGCCAGCAGCGACAGGTTGTCTGAGACTCAGTACTTC. This sequence encodes CASSDRLSETQYF. The chain links TRBV6-2 or TRBV6-3 to TRBJ2-5, with D tentatively TRBD1 (6 bases). This CDR3 region has 13 residues. Per germline, CDR1 MNHEY and CDR2 SVGEGT.

V gene TRBV20-1 combines with J gene TRBJ2-7, with a tentative D call TRBD1 (5 bases). With 7 bases removed from V and 0 bases from J, the gap between germline ends came to 10 bases. In germline, CDR1 is DFQATT, CDR2 SNEGSKA (reference sequence). The CDR3 has 12 amino acids. The CDR3, as DNA: TGCAGTGGACAGCGACTCTCCTACGAGCAGTACTTC. Amino acids: CSGQRLSYEQYF.

This clonotype was seen a handful of times. The chain has TRBV10-3 and TRBJ2-5, with D possibly being TRBD1 (7 bases). Per germline, CDR1 ENHRY and CDR2 SYGVKD. Trimming cost V 2 bases and J 2 bases, with 21 bases left between them. CDR3 length: 18 amino acids. The CDR3 loop reads CAISEEWGTGDSQETQYF. The CDR3, as DNA: TGTGCCATCAGTGAGGAATGGGGAACAGGGGACTCGCAAGAGACCCAGTACTTC.

CDR3 amino acids: CASNRDRGWNEQFF. The CDR3 coding sequence is TGTGCCAGCAATAGGGACAGGGGCTGGAATGAGCAGTTCTTC. The chain uses TRBV6-1 and TRBJ2-1; 10 nucleotides match TRBD1. CDR3 length: 14 amino acids. With 7 bases clipped from V and 7 bases from J, the junction kept 7 bases outside the gene matches. Germline V CDR1 and CDR2: MNHNS, SASEGT.

This clonotype was found many times. The chain links TRBV29-1 to TRBJ2-7; D call uncertain. The CDR3 is made up of 12 amino acids. Trimming shortened V by 3 bases and J by 7 bases, and 13 bases separated the two germline ends. The germline V gene encodes CDR1 SQVTM and CDR2 ANQGSEA. CDR3 sequence (DNA): TGCAGCGTTGAGTCCAGTTCCGTTGAGCAGTACTTC. It is translated as CSVESSSVEQYF.

This chain joins TRBV10-3 and TRBJ1-2; no firm D call. Germline V CDR1 and CDR2: ENHRY, SYGVKD. The CDR3 consists of 12 residues. V lost 4 bases and J 5 bases, leaving 8 bases between the germline ends. The CDR3, as DNA: TGTGCCATCAGTGGGCCCGGTTATGGCTACACCTTC. Translated, it gives CAISGPGYGYTF.

This sequence joins TRBV10-1 and TRBJ2-5; TRBD1 matches at 8 bases. The CDR3 totals 15 residues. Germline V CDR1 and CDR2: WNHNN, SYGVQD (reference sequence). After removal of 3 bases from V and 4 bases from J, the junction contained 7 bases not matched to a gene. For the CDR3, the DNA is TGCGCCAGCAGTGAAACAGGACAGGGCGGAGAGACCCAGTACTTC. Its protein product is CASSETGQGGETQYF.

V usage is TRBV10-3 and J usage is TRBJ2-3; D is uncertain. V was pared by 7 bases and J by 0 bases, with 8 bases between. The germline gives CDR1 ENHRY, CDR2 SYGVKD. CDR3 size: 13 residues. The CDR3 DNA reads TGTGCCATCACGGTGGGGAGCACAGATACGCAGTATTTT. Its translation is CAITVGSTDTQYF.

J is TRBJ2-1 and V is TRBV5-8, with D possibly TRBD2 on 6 matching bases. The CDR3 has 15 residues. The germline V gene has CDR1 SGHTS and CDR2 YDEGEE. V shed 4 bases and J shed 4 bases, with 15 bases lying between them. The CDR3, as DNA: TGTGCCAGCAGCCCAGAGGGACTCCTATACAATGAGCAGTTCTTC. This gives the protein CASSPEGLLYNEQFF. The full variable domain, in which reference TRBV5-8 and TRBJ2-1 provide the parts outside the CDR3, is EAGVTQSPTHLIKTRGQQATLRCSPISGHTSVYWYQQALGLGLQFLLWYDEGEERNRGNFPPRFSGRQFPNYSSELNVNALELEDSALYLCASSPEGLLYNEQFFGPGTRLTVL.

J is TRBJ1-5 and V is TRBV28; D possibly corresponds to TRBD1 (5 bases). Trimming stripped 2 bases from V and 1 base from J, with 21 bases between. The CDR3 is 19 residues long. CDR1 is MDHEN and CDR2 is SYDVKM in the germline V gene. In nucleotides, the CDR3 is TGTGCCAGCAGTTTACTCGACTTTAGGACTCGGGGGAGCAATCAGCCCCAGCATTTT. Protein product: CASSLLDFRTRGSNQPQHF.

This sequence joins TRBV27 and TRBJ2-1; 13 bases match TRBD2. Germline CDR1 is MNHEY and CDR2 is SMNVEV (reference sequence). With 5 bases clipped from V and 6 bases from J, the junction kept 7 bases outside the gene matches. The CDR3 extends over 16 amino acids. DNA for the CDR3: TGTGCCAGCAGTCCAACGACTAGCGGGGGGTTCAATGAGCAGTTCTTC. Its translation: CASSPTTSGGFNEQFF.

The V gene is TRBV20-1, the J gene TRBJ2-4; no reliable D call. The germline V and J ends were trimmed by 6 bases and 4 bases, with 16 bases remaining between them. The germline V gene has CDR1 DFQATT and CDR2 SNEGSKA (reference sequence). The CDR3 length is 14 residues. This CDR3 reads CSAFRTSGKNIQYF. The CDR3 region has the DNA TGCAGTGCCTTTCGCACATCTGGAAAAAACATTCAGTACTTC.

This clonotype was recorded a few times. The gene calls are TRBV4-3 and TRBJ2-7, with D possibly being TRBD1 (5 bases). TRBJ2-5 matches the DNA end more closely, so the J call is doubtful. The germline CDR1 and CDR2 sequences are LGHNA and YSLEER. There are 13 residues in the CDR3. The CDR3 protein is CASSQAGMETQYF. The CDR3 bases are TGCGCCAGCAGCCAAGCAGGGATGGAGACCCAGTACTTC.

The chain uses TRBV27 and TRBJ1-4; the D is unclear. Germline-derived CDR1 and CDR2 are MNHEY and SMNVEV (reference sequence). Deletions cut 6 bases from V and 0 bases from J, with 11 bases between. CDR3 length: 15 residues. For the CDR3, the DNA is TGTGCCAGCAGACGCGACCGATCAACTAATGAAAAACTGTTTTTT. The encoded protein is CASRRDRSTNEKLFF.

A few counts support this clonotype. The chain employs TRBV18 and TRBJ2-1; TRBD2 agrees at 11 bases. The CDR3 extends over 16 amino acids. J was trimmed by 3 bases and V by 5 bases; bases with no gene match: 6. CDR1 KGHSH and CDR2 LQKENI come from the germline V gene. The CDR3 loop is CASSASGGSFYNEQFF. The DNA for the CDR3 is TGTGCCAGCTCAGCTAGCGGGGGGTCCTTCTACAATGAGCAGTTCTTC.

This clonotype was detected only a few times. The V and J genes are TRBV4-1 and TRBJ2-4, with 7 bases that match TRBD1. CDR3 length: 20 amino acids. In germline, CDR1 is MGHRA, CDR2 YSYEKL. Trimming at V came to 4 bases and at J to 0 bases, leaving 18 bases not matched to a gene. In DNA form, the CDR3 reads TGCGCCAGCAGCCGGCTCGGACAGGAGACACCATTTTTAGCCAAAAACATTCAGTACTTC. It is translated as CASSRLGQETPFLAKNIQYF.